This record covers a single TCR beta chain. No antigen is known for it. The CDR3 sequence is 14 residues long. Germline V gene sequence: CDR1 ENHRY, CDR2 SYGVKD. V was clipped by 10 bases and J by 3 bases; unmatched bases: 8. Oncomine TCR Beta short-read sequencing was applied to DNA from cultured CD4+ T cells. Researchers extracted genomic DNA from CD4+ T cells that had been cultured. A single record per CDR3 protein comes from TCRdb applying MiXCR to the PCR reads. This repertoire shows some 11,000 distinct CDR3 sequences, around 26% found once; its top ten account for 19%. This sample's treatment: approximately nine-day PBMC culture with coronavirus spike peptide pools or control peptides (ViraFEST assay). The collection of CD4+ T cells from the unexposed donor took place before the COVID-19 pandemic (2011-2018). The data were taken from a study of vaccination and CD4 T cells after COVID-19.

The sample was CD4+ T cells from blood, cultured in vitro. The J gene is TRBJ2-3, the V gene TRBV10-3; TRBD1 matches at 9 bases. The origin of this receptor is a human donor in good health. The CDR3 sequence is CASSRGQGTDTQYF. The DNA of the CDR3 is TGTGCCAGCTCTCGGGGACAGGGAACAGATACGCAGTATTTT.